The 29 T cell receptor beta chains below come from one sample, sequenced in a study of T cells in tumors after PD-1 blockade. This table comes from immunoSEQ multiplex PCR, and its TCRdb copy is limited to in-frame clones, with some not included. In the table there are 15,000 to 25,000 clones, over 70% of which are singletons. The material sequenced was PBMCs, taken after anti-PD-1 therapy. The origin of the receptors is a human donor with advanced basal cell or squamous cell carcinoma (not recorded which).

The V and J genes are TRBV14 and TRBJ2-2; D tentatively fits TRBD1 or TRBD2 (5 bases each). Germline V lookup: CDR1 SGHDN, CDR2 FVKESK. This CDR3 has 14 amino acids. With 1 base removed from V and 7 bases from J, the gap between germline ends came to 10 bases. CDR3 DNA: TGTGCCAGCAGCCAAGTTGGGGGAAGCGGGGAGCTGTTTTTT. Protein: CASSQVGGSGELFF. Full variable domain (missing parts from reference TRBV14 and TRBJ2-2): EAGVTQFPSHSVIEKGQTVTLRCDPISGHDNLYWYRRVMGKEIKFLLHFVKESKQDESGMPNNRFLAERTGGTYSTLKVQPAELEDSGVYFCASSQVGGSGELFFGEGSRLTVL.

The V gene is TRBV4-2, the J gene TRBJ1-1, with a possible D match to TRBD1 (5 bases). The CDR3 contains 16 residues. Per germline, CDR1 LGHNA and CDR2 YNFKEQ. The V end was cut by 1 base, the J end by 5 bases, with 17 bases between. CDR3 residues: CASSQGTASRETEAFF. DNA of the CDR3: TGTGCCAGCAGCCAAGGGACCGCCTCCAGGGAGACTGAAGCTTTCTTT.

This chain joins TRBV29-1 and TRBJ2-1; 7 bases are shared with TRBD2. V lost 3 bases to trimming and J lost 2 bases; unmatched junction nucleotides: 4. The V gene's germline CDR1 is SQVTM and CDR2 ANQGSEA. This CDR3 spans 14 amino acids. The CDR3, as DNA: TGCAGCGTTGATACGGGAGGTCCCTACAATGAGCAGTTCTTC. It specifies CSVDTGGPYNEQFF.

The CDR3 protein is CASSVQSGGITYEQYF. The DNA for the CDR3 is TGCGCCAGCAGCGTTCAAAGCGGGGGGATAACCTACGAGCAGTACTTC. The V gene is TRBV5-1, the J gene TRBJ2-7; 9 bases are shared with TRBD2. V gave up 4 bases and J gave up 2 bases; unmatched junction bases: 10. From germline, CDR1 is SGHRS and CDR2 YFSETQ. There are 16 residues in the CDR3.

This clone has just a few counts. This chain connects TRBV28 to TRBJ1-2; D may be TRBD1 (6 bases). V was pared by 1 base and J by 6 bases, with 18 bases between. This CDR3 contains 16 residues. The germline V gene has CDR1 MDHEN and CDR2 SYDVKM. In DNA form, the CDR3 reads TGTGCCAGCAGTTTATCCTCGGGGGCCCGGTCCGATGGCTACACCTTC. Translated, it gives CASSLSSGARSDGYTF.

V usage is TRBV27 and J usage is TRBJ2-3, with 15 bases identical to TRBD2. The CDR3 is 16 amino acids. Germline V gene data show CDR1 as MNHEY and CDR2 as SMNVEV (reference sequence). Trimming cost V 5 bases and J 5 bases; bases outside gene matches: 5. This chain's CDR3 is CASSIGLAGGVDTQYF. CDR3 nucleotide sequence: TGTGCCAGCAGTATCGGACTAGCGGGAGGGGTAGATACGCAGTATTTT.

The chain couples TRBV4-1 to TRBJ2-7; 8 bases agree with TRBD1. Germline CDR1 MGHRA, CDR2 YSYEKL. The J segment lost 3 bases and the V segment lost 4 bases, leaving 14 bases of the junction unmatched. The CDR3 loop spans 17 amino acids. CDR3 in amino acids: CASSRADRDRLNYEQYF. The CDR3, as DNA: TGCGCCAGCAGCCGAGCGGATCGGGACAGGTTGAACTACGAGCAGTACTTC.

This clone is medium-sized. This chain links TRBV5-8 with TRBJ1-2; D gene ambiguous. V gave up 9 bases and J gave up 5 bases, with 14 bases separating them. CDR3 length: 12 residues. Germline V lookup: CDR1 SGHTS, CDR2 YDEGEE. CDR3 sequence: CATGERRYGYTF. CDR3 nucleotides: TGTGCCACAGGTGAAAGGCGGTATGGCTACACCTTC.

The V and J genes are TRBV18 and TRBJ2-1; D gene ambiguous. Germline V gene sequence: CDR1 KGHSH, CDR2 LQKENI. The CDR3 consists of 12 residues. The V end lost 6 bases, the J end lost 9 bases, and 12 bases lay between the germline ends. The DNA of the CDR3 is TGTGCCAGCTCGCCCAGCTTCGCTGAGCAGTTCTTC. It is translated as CASSPSFAEQFF.

The chain carries TRBV9 and TRBJ1-2, with D possibly being TRBD1 (6 bases). Trimming pared 3 bases from V and 5 bases from J, leaving 8 bases between. This CDR3 is 12 amino acids long. The germline gives CDR1 SGDLS, CDR2 YYNGEE. CDR3: CASSATGYGYTF. CDR3 nucleotide sequence: TGTGCCAGCAGCGCCACAGGGTATGGCTACACCTTC.

The chain employs TRBV18 and TRBJ1-4; D perhaps matches TRBD1 (6 bases). From germline, CDR1 is KGHSH and CDR2 LQKENI. The CDR3 runs 16 residues. Between the trimmed V and J ends, which lost 1 base and 7 bases, there was a span of 16 bases. CDR3 amino acids: CASSPRAGVEGEKLFF. For the CDR3, the DNA is TGTGCCAGCTCACCACGGGCAGGGGTTGAGGGTGAAAAACTGTTTTTT.

In this sample, this clone turned up a few times. The CDR3 nucleotides are TGTGCCAGCAGGTATAGGAGCTACGAGCAGTACTTC. Its translation is CASRYRSYEQYF. The V and J genes are TRBV2 and TRBJ2-7; unclear D gene. V was cut by 6 bases and J by 3 bases, with 9 bases left in between. This CDR3 spans 12 amino acids. Germline V gene data show CDR1 as SNHLY and CDR2 as FYNNEI.

The rearrangement joins TRBV7-9 to TRBJ2-3; tentative D call: TRBD2 (6 bases). The germline gives CDR1 SEHNR, CDR2 FQNEAQ (reference sequence). Deletions cut 1 base from V and 10 bases from J, with 21 bases between. This CDR3 region has 16 residues. The CDR3 DNA follows: TGTGCCAGCAGCTTAGGGGGACCCGACGCGGGGTCTCCGCAGTATTTT. As protein: CASSLGGPDAGSPQYF.

This chain joins TRBV7-2 and TRBJ2-5; TRBD2 aligns across 13 bases. The CDR3 spans 17 residues. Losses at the gene ends were 1 base for V and 5 bases for J; bases not matched to a gene: 7. Germline CDR1 SGHTA, CDR2 FQGNSA. In nucleotides, the CDR3 is TGTGCCAGCAGCTTAGAACTACTAGCGGGAGGGGGGGAGACCCAGTACTTC. Translated: CASSLELLAGGGETQYF.

The chain has TRBV2 and TRBJ1-4; 8 bases are a match to TRBD1. Germline V gene data show CDR1 as SNHLY and CDR2 as FYNNEI. J lost 0 bases, V lost 8 bases, and 11 bases had no gene match. The CDR3 is made up of 17 amino acids. This CDR3 reads CASGATGALATNEKLFF. As DNA, the CDR3 is TGTGCCAGCGGAGCGACAGGGGCCCTTGCAACTAATGAAAAACTGTTTTTT. Full variable domain (rest looked up from reference TRBV2 and TRBJ1-4): EPEVTQTPSHQVTQMGQEVILRCVPISNHLYFYWYRQILGQKVEFLVSFYNNEISEKSEIFDDQFSVERPDGSNFTLKIRSTKLEDSAMYFCASGATGALATNEKLFFGSGTQLSVL.

This clone was counted a single time. V is TRBV11-3 and J is TRBJ2-1, with unresolved D. Germline-derived CDR1 and CDR2 are SGHNT and YENEEA. Trimming left V 5 bases short and J 2 bases short, with 16 bases between. This CDR3 region has 16 residues. The CDR3 loop reads CASSMPRGPTYNEQFF. In nucleotides, the CDR3 is TGTGCCAGCAGCATGCCGCGAGGACCCACCTACAATGAGCAGTTCTTC.

The rearrangement joins TRBV3-1 (or the pseudogene TRBV3-2) to TRBJ1-2, with a possible D match to TRBD1 (5 bases). Trimming removed 0 bases at V and 8 bases at J, with 16 bases between. CDR3 length: 15 residues. Germline V CDR1 and CDR2: LGHDT, YNNKEL (reference sequence). Here the CDR3 DNA reads TGTGCCAGCAGCCAAGATTGGGGGACCATAGGAGGCTACACCTTC. Amino acid sequence: CASSQDWGTIGGYTF.

Points on this clone: The junction shows a germline mismatch at one end, possibly a read error. The J gene is TRBJ2-7, the V gene TRBV6-6; a possible D gene is TRBD1 (5 bases). Germline CDR1 and CDR2: MNHNY and SVGAGI (reference sequence). CDR3 length equals 14 residues. CDR3 region: CASRTPRAPLVDNF. CDR3 nucleotides: TGTGCCAGCAGGACTCCCCGGGCCCCACTCGTGGACAACTTC.

The chain combines TRBV28 with TRBJ2-7, with 8 bases identical to TRBD2. The CDR3 covers 14 residues. In germline, CDR1 is MDHEN, CDR2 SYDVKM. Trimming cost V 9 bases and J 2 bases; bases outside gene matches: 9. For the CDR3, the DNA is TGTGCCAGTCGGGTGAGCGGGAGTGCCTACGAGCAGTACTTC. Protein: CASRVSGSAYEQYF.

The chain employs TRBV15 and TRBJ1-1, with unresolved D. The CDR3 spans 14 residues. Germline V gene sequence: CDR1 LNHNV, CDR2 YYDKDF (reference sequence). V was clipped by 3 bases and J by 0 bases, with 8 bases between them. CDR3 in amino acids: CATSREIMNTEAFF. In DNA, the CDR3 is TGTGCCACCAGCAGGGAGATCATGAACACTGAAGCTTTCTTT.

The chain carries TRBV19 and TRBJ1-1; D unresolved. Trimming left V 5 bases short and J 4 bases short, with 11 bases between. There are 13 residues in the CDR3. The V gene's germline CDR1 is LNHDA and CDR2 SQIVND (reference sequence). The CDR3, as DNA: TGTGCCAGTAGTGGCCGTAGGACCACTGAAGCTTTCTTT. The encoded protein is CASSGRRTTEAFF.

This clone was seen a single time. This chain joins TRBV29-1 and TRBJ2-5; tentatively, D is TRBD1 (6 bases). The ends were cut back, 4 bases at V and 7 bases at J, with 13 bases in the middle. Germline V lookup: CDR1 SQVTM, CDR2 ANQGSEA. This CDR3 region has 12 residues. The CDR3 here is CSVGGGSGTQYF. In nucleotides, the CDR3 is TGCAGCGTTGGAGGGGGTTCTGGGACCCAGTACTTC.

This clone showed up just once. In DNA form, the CDR3 reads TGTGCCAGCAGCTTGAGGAGCGGGAGGGCCCAGGGTACGCAGTATTTT. This sequence encodes CASSLRSGRAQGTQYF. The J gene is TRBJ2-3, the V gene TRBV7-9; 10 bases are shared with TRBD2. The V and J ends lost 3 bases and 8 bases, in that order; junction bases with no gene match: 11. CDR1 is SEHNR and CDR2 is FQNEAQ in the germline V gene (reference sequence). The CDR3 has 16 amino acids.

The chain combines TRBV6-6 with TRBJ2-7, with D uncertain. Trimming took 2 bases from V and 3 from J, leaving 11 bases between them. CDR3 length: 14 amino acids. Per the germline V gene, CDR1 is MNHNY and CDR2 is SVGAGI (reference sequence). In DNA form, the CDR3 reads TGTGCCAGCAGTTACCTGCCGGGCGGCTACGAGCAGTACTTC. This gives the protein CASSYLPGGYEQYF.

The gene calls are TRBV6-5 and TRBJ1-3; D is unresolved. In germline, CDR1 is MNHEY, CDR2 SVGAGI. The CDR3 contains 14 residues. Trimming shortened V by 6 bases and J by 0 bases, and 9 bases separated the two germline ends. CDR3 bases: TGTGCCAGCAGAGTGGGCCACTCTGGAAACACCATATATTTT. As protein: CASRVGHSGNTIYF.

V is TRBV5-6 and J is TRBJ2-2; D tentatively fits TRBD1 or TRBD2 (5 bases each). The germline V gene has CDR1 SGHDT and CDR2 YYEEEE. Trimming pared 3 bases from V and 6 bases from J, leaving 12 bases between. This CDR3 is built from 14 residues. The CDR3 spells CASSWGGPAGELFF. The CDR3 region has the DNA TGTGCCAGCAGCTGGGGCGGGCCCGCCGGGGAGCTGTTTTTT.

The chain links TRBV2 to TRBJ2-1; TRBD2 matches 7 bases. This CDR3 is 18 amino acids long. Germline CDR1 is SNHLY and CDR2 is FYNNEI. V was clipped by 2 bases and J by 3 bases; unmatched bases: 13. This CDR3 reads CASSELGREVLNYNEQFF. The CDR3 DNA sequence: TGTGCCAGCAGTGAATTGGGACGGGAGGTCCTAAACTACAATGAGCAGTTCTTC.

This sequence joins TRBV19 and TRBJ1-1; D perhaps matches TRBD1 (5 bases). V was cut by 0 bases and J by 8 bases, with 13 bases left in between. Germline-derived CDR1 and CDR2 are LNHDA and SQIVND (reference sequence). This CDR3 has 14 amino acids. The CDR3 region has the DNA TGTGCCAGTAGTATAGAGGGCAGGGCGTCAGAAGCTTTCTTT. Protein sequence: CASSIEGRASEAFF.

The chain couples TRBV6-4 to TRBJ2-2, with TRBD2 matching 8 bases. J lost 5 bases, V lost 6 bases, and 2 bases had no gene match. Germline CDR1 MRHNA, CDR2 SNTAGT. The CDR3 covers 13 residues. The CDR3 DNA reads as TGTGCCAGCAGAGCTAGCGGGACCGGGGAGCTGTTTTTT. Translating gives CASRASGTGELFF.